This is a list of T cell receptor beta chains from one sample in a study of cytomegalovirus exposure and HLA in healthy donors. Measured with immunoSEQ multiplex PCR; TCRdb has only the in-frame clones, and not every one. The sample includes tens of thousands of clones, roughly 93% of them seen just once. The specimen was PBMCs. The source of these receptors is a man aged 18 to 29 in good health and CMV-seronegative. The CDR3 runs from the conserved cysteine through the conserved F or W. Fields, in order: J gene, D gene, V gene, clone size, CDR3 protein, CDR3 DNA. The D gene is left open where the match is weak. Expanded clones are given a class, and other clones once, few, many or no size at all.

TRBJ1-2 | TRBD1 | TRBV7-9 | . | CASSSVRNLQGLDYGYTF | TGTGCCAGCAGCTCAGTACGGAACCTACAGGGGTTAGACTATGGCTACACCTTC
TRBJ2-1 | TRBD2 | TRBV10-3 | . | CAISEPTGGQSGRAGQFF | TGTGCCATCAGTGAGCCGACAGGAGGCCAAAGCGGGAGGGCCGGGCAGTTCTTC
TRBJ2-7 | . | TRBV11-2 | . | CASSLEGTGIYYEQYF | TGTGCCAGCAGCTTAGAGGGTACAGGGATCTATTACGAGCAGTACTTC
TRBJ2-3 | . | TRBV27 | once | CASSLWTTSTDTQYF | TGTGCCAGCAGTCTATGGACAACTAGCACAGATACGCAGTATTTT
TRBJ1-2 | TRBD1 | TRBV4-1 | . | CASSQEDRVGYGYTF | TGCGCCAGCAGCCAAGAGGACAGGGTAGGGTATGGCTACACCTTC
TRBJ2-3 | TRBD2 | TRBV6-4 | . | CASSDSTSGGADTQYF | TGTGCCAGCAGTGACTCGACTAGCGGGGGGGCAGATACGCAGTATTTT
TRBJ2-1 | TRBD1 | TRBV18 | . | CASSPRGTGGSERFF | TGTGCCAGCTCACCACGCGGGACAGGGGGCAGCGAGCGGTTCTTC
TRBJ1-2 | . | TRBV28 | . | CATEGAGLGYGYTF | TGTGCCACTGAAGGGGCAGGGCTGGGCTATGGCTACACCTTC
TRBJ2-1 | . | TRBV9 | . | CASNVGGNNEQFF | TGTGCCAGCAACGTAGGAGGGAACAATGAGCAGTTCTTC
TRBJ2-5 | TRBD2 | TRBV6-1 | . | CASSDFSGGAGETQYF | TGTGCCAGCAGTGATTTTAGCGGGGGGGCAGGGGAGACCCAGTACTTC
TRBJ2-3 | . | TRBV5-1 | once | CASSQLLMSTDTQYF | TGCGCCAGCAGCCAACTACTTATGAGCACAGATACGCAGTATTTT
TRBJ2-7 | . | TRBV4-1 | . | CASSWQGGYEQYF | TGCGCCAGCAGTTGGCAGGGGGGCTACGAGCAGTACTTC
TRBJ1-6 | . | TRBV19 | . | CASAPRTTSYNSPLHF | TGTGCCAGTGCTCCCAGGACTACCTCCTATAATTCACCCCTCCACTTT
TRBJ1-1 | . | TRBV2 | . | CASSDDRTEAFF | TGTGCCAGCAGCGATGACAGAACTGAAGCTTTCTTT
TRBJ2-5 | TRBD2 | TRBV27 | . | CASSLSVGGETQYF | TGTGCCAGCAGTTTATCGGTGGGGGGGGAGACCCAGTACTTC
TRBJ1-1 | . | TRBV7-3 | . | CASSYTMNTEAFF | TGTGCCAGCAGCTACACAATGAACACTGAAGCTTTCTTT
TRBJ2-1 | . | TRBV10-3 | once | CAISESGGYEQFF | TGTGCCATCAGTGAGTCGGGGGGATATGAGCAGTTCTTC
TRBJ1-2 | TRBD1 | TRBV29-1 | . | CSVLPQTGGYGYTF | TGCAGCGTTTTACCTCAGACAGGGGGCTATGGCTACACCTTC
TRBJ1-1 | . | TRBV13 | . | CASSPSLTWNTEAFF | TGTGCCAGCAGCCCCTCCCTCACATGGAACACTGAAGCTTTCTTT
TRBJ2-7 | TRBD2 | TRBV28 | . | CASSPGTKVYYEQYF | TGTGCCAGCAGCCCAGGGACTAAGGTTTACTACGAGCAGTACTTC
TRBJ2-6 | . | TRBV2 | . | CANQEGALAGANVLTF | TGTGCCAACCAAGAAGGGGCGCTAGCTGGGGCCAACGTCCTGACTTTC
TRBJ2-5 | . | TRBV5-6 | . | CASSLTRGASETQYF | TGTGCCAGCAGCTTGACTCGGGGGGCCTCAGAGACCCAGTACTTC
TRBJ2-1 | TRBD2 | TRBV28 | . | CASPPGTSGRSDYNEQFF | TGTGCCAGCCCTCCCGGGACTAGCGGGAGGTCGGATTACAATGAGCAGTTCTTC
TRBJ1-1 | TRBD1 | TRBV18 | . | CASSPRGQFTEAFF | TGTGCCAGCTCACCACGGGGACAGTTCACTGAAGCTTTCTTT
TRBJ1-1 | . | TRBV29-1 | . | CSVEDYTEAFF | TGCAGCGTTGAAGACTACACTGAAGCTTTCTTT
TRBJ2-7 | . | TRBV18 | once | CASSPPGGTQNSYEQYF | TGTGCCAGCTCACCACCTGGGGGGACGCAGAATTCCTACGAGCAGTACTTC
TRBJ2-5 | TRBD2 | TRBV2 | . | CASGRAGGPRETQYF | TGTGCCAGCGGCCGTGCGGGGGGGCCGCGAGAGACCCAGTACTTC
TRBJ2-7 | TRBD2 | TRBV6-6 | . | CASSTSSGGVPYEQYF | TGTGCCAGCAGTACCTCGAGCGGGGGTGTCCCCTACGAGCAGTACTTC
TRBJ2-5 | TRBD2 | TRBV7-8 | . | CASSLSASGGVIQETQYF | TGTGCCAGCAGCTTATCGGCTAGCGGGGGGGTAATCCAAGAGACCCAGTACTTC
TRBJ1-3 | . | TRBV4-1 | . | CASRTVGLPGNTIYF | TGCGCCAGCCGGACGGTAGGACTACCTGGAAACACCATATATTTT
TRBJ2-1 | . | TRBV5-1 | . | CASSLEGLKNNEQFF | TGCGCCAGCAGCTTGGAGGGACTGAAAAACAATGAGCAGTTCTTC
TRBJ2-3 | . | TRBV27 | . | CASSLQDRTDTQYF | TGTGCCAGCAGTTTACAGGATCGCACAGATACGCAGTATTTT